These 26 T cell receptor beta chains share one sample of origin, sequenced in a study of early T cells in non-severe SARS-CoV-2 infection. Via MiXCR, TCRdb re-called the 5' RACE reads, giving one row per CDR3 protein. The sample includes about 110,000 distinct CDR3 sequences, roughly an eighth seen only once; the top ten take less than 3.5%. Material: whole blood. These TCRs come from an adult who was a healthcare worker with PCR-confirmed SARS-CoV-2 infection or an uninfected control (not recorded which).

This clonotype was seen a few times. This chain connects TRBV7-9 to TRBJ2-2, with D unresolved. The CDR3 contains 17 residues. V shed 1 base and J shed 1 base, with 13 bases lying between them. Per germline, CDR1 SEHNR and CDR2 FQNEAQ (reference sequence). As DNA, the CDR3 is TGTGCCAGCAGCTTAGGGATCCAGGTAGTGAACACCGGGGAGCTGTTTTTT. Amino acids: CASSLGIQVVNTGELFF.

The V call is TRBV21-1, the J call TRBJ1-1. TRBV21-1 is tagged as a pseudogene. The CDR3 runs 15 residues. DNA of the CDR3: TGTGCCAGCAGCAAAGCACACAGATTTTACACTGAAGCTTTCTTT. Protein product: CASSKAHRFYTEAFF.

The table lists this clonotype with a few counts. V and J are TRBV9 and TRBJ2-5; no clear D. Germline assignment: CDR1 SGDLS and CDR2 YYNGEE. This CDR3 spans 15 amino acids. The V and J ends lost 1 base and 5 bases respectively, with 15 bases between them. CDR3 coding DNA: TGTGCCAGCAGCGTAAGTGGCGTGGATCTGGAGACCCAGTACTTC. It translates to CASSVSGVDLETQYF.

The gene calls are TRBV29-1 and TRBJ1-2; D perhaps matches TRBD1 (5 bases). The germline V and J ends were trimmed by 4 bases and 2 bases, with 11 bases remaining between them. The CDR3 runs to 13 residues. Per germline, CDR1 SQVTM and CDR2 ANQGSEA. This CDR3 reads CSVGAGYNYGYTF. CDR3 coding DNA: TGCAGCGTTGGGGCAGGGTACAACTATGGCTACACCTTC.

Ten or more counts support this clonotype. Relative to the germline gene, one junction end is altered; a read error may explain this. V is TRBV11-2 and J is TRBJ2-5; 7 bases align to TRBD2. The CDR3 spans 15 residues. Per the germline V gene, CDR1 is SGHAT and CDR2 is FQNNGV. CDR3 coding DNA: TGTGCCAGCAGCTTAGGCGGGGGATTTCAAGGGACCCAGTACTTC. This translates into CASSLGGGFQGTQYF. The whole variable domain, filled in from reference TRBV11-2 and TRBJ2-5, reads EAGVAQSPRYKIIEKRQSVAFWCNPISGHATLYWYQQILGQGPKLLIQFQNNGVVDDSQLPKDRFSAERLKGVDSTLKIQPAKLEDSAVYLCASSLGGGFQGTQYFGPGTRLLVL.

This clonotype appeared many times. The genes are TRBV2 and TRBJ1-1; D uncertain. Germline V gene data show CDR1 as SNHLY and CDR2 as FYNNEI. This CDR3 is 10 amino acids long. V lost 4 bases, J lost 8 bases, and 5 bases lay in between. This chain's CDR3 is CASSAAEAFF. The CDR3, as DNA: TGTGCCAGCAGTGCAGCCGAAGCTTTCTTT.

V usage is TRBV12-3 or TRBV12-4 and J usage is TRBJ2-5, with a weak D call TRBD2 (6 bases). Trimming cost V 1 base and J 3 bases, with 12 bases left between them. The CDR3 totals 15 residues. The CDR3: CASSLGRGLEETQYF. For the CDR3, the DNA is TGTGCCAGCAGTTTAGGGCGGGGTCTGGAAGAGACCCAGTACTTC.

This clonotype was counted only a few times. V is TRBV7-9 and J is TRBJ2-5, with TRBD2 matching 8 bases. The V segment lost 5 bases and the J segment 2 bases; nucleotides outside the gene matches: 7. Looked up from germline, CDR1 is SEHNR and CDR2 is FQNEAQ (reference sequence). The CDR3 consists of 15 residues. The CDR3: CASSAITSGQETQYF. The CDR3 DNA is TGTGCCAGCAGCGCAATAACTAGCGGACAAGAGACCCAGTACTTC.

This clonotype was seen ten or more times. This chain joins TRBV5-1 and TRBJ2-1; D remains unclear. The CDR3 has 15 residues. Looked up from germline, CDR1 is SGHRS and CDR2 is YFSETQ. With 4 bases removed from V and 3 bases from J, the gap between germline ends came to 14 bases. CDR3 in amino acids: CASSASLTLYNEQFF. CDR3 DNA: TGCGCCAGCAGCGCCTCTCTTACGCTCTACAATGAGCAGTTCTTC.

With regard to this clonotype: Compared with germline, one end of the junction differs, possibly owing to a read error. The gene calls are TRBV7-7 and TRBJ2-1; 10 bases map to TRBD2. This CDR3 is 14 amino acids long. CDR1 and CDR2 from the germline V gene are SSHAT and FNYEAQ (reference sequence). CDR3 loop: CASSPASGSIEQFF. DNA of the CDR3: TGTGCTAGCAGCCCAGCTAGCGGGAGTATTGAGCAGTTCTTC.

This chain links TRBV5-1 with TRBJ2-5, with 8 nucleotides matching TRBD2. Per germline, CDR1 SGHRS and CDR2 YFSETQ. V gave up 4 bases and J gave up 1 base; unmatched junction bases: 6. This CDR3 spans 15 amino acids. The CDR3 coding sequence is TGCGCCAGCAGCGGGGATGGACTAGCCCAAGAGACCCAGTACTTC. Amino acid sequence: CASSGDGLAQETQYF.

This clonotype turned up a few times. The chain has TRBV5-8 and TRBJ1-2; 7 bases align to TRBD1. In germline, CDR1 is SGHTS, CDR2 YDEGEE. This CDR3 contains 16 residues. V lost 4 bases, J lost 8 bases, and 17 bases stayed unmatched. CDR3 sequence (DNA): TGTGCCAGCAGCGGATGGACAGGACCCTCTTTAGGAGGCTACACCTTC. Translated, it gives CASSGWTGPSLGGYTF.

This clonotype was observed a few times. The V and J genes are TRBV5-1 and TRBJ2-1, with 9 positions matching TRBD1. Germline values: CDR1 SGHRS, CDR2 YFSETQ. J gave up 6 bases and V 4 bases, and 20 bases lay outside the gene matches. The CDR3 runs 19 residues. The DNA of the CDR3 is TGCGCCAGCAGCCCGTGGGGCTCAACCGGGACAGGGACTTCCAATGAGCAGTTCTTC. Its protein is CASSPWGSTGTGTSNEQFF.

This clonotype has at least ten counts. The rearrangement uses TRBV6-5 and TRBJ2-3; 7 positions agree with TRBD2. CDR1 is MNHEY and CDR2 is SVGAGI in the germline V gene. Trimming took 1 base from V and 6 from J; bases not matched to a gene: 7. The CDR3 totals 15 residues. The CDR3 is CASSYWGGDGDTQYF. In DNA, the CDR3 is TGTGCCAGCAGTTACTGGGGGGGAGACGGGGATACGCAGTATTTT.

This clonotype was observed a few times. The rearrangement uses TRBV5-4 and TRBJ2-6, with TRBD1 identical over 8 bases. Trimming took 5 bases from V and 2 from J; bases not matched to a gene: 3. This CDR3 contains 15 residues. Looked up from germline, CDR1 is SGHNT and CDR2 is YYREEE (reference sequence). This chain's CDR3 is CASRQDRAGANVLTF. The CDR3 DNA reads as TGTGCCAGCAGGCAGGACAGGGCTGGGGCCAACGTCCTGACTTTC.

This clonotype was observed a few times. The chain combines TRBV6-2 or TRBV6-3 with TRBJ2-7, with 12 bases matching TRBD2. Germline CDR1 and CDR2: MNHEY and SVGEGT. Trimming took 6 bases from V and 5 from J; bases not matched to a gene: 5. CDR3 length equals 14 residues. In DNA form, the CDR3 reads TGTGCCAGCAGGCTAGCGGGAGGGCCGCACGAGCAGTACTTC. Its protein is CASRLAGGPHEQYF.

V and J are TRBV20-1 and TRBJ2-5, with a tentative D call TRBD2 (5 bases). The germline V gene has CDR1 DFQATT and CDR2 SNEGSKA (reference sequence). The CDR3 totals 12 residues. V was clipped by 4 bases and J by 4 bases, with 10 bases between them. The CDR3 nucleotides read TGCAGTGCTATCAGCGGCATAGAGACCCAGTACTTC. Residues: CSAISGIETQYF.

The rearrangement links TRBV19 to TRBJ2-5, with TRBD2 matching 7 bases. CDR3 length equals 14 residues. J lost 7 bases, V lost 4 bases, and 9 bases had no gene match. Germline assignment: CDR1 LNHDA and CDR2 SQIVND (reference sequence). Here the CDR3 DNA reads TGTGCCAGTAGTACTTCCCTAGCGGAAGGGACCCAGTACTTC. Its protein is CASSTSLAEGTQYF.

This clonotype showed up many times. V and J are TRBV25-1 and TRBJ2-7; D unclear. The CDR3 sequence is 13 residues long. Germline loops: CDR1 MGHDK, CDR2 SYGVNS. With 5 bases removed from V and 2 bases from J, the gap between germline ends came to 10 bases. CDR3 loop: CASSKGKTYEQYF. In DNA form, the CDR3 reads TGTGCCAGCAGTAAGGGAAAGACCTACGAGCAGTACTTC.

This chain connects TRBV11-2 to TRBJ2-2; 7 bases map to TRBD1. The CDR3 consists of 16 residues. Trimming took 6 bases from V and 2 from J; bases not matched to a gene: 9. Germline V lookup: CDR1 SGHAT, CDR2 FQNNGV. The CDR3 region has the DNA TGTGCCAGCAGTCAACCCGGGACAGATAACACCGGGGAGCTGTTTTTT. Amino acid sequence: CASSQPGTDNTGELFF. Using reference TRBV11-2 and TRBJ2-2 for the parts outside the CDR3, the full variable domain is EAGVAQSPRYKIIEKRQSVAFWCNPISGHATLYWYQQILGQGPKLLIQFQNNGVVDDSQLPKDRFSAERLKGVDSTLKIQPAKLEDSAVYLCASSQPGTDNTGELFFGEGSRLTVL.

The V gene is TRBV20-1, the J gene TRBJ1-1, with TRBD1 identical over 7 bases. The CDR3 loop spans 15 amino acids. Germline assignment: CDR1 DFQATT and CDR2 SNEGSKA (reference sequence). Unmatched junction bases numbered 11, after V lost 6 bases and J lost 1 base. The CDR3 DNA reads TGCAGTGCCCCCATCCCGGGACAGCAGAACACTGAAGCTTTCTTT. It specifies CSAPIPGQQNTEAFF.

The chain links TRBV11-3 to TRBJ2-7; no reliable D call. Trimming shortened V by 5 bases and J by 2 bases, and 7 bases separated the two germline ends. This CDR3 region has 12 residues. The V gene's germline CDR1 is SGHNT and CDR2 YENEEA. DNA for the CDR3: TGTGCCAGCAGCAAAATCCCCTACGAGCAGTACTTC. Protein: CASSKIPYEQYF.

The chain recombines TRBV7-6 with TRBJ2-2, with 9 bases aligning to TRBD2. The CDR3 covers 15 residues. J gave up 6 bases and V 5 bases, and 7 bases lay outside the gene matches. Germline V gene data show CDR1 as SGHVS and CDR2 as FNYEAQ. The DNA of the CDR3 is TGTGCCAGCAGCCGCGACGTAGCGGGAGCCGGGGAGCTGTTTTTT. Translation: CASSRDVAGAGELFF.

The chain's CDR3 is CASTLTQGKVTGELFF. The DNA of the CDR3 is TGTGCCAGCACCCTAACTCAGGGAAAGGTCACCGGGGAGCTGTTTTTT. The gene calls are TRBV6-5 and TRBJ2-2, with D perhaps TRBD1 (5 bases). The length of the CDR3 is 16 residues. V lost 7 bases to trimming and J lost 4 bases, with 19 bases between them. Germline CDR1 is MNHEY and CDR2 is SVGAGI.

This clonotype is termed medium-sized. The CDR3 region has the DNA TGTGCCAGCAGCTTGGGCCAGGGTATGGCGGGAGCTTTCTTT. This codes for CASSLGQGMAGAFF. V usage is TRBV5-6 and J usage is TRBJ1-1, with TRBD1 as a possible D gene (5 bases). Trimming took 0 bases from V and 10 from J, leaving 16 bases between them. The germline CDR1 and CDR2 sequences are SGHDT and YYEEEE. The CDR3 loop spans 14 amino acids.

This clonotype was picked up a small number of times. CDR3 amino acids: CATSRGADNSYEQYF. The CDR3 nucleotides read TGTGCCACCAGCAGAGGGGCAGACAACTCCTACGAGCAGTACTTC. The rearrangement joins TRBV15 to TRBJ2-7; no reliable D call. V shed 1 base and J shed 0 bases, with 10 bases lying between them. The CDR3 loop spans 15 amino acids. Germline values: CDR1 LNHNV, CDR2 YYDKDF (reference sequence).